Below, 19 T cell receptor beta chains from the same sample are listed, as sequenced in a study of T and B cells in COVID-19 patients. Blood genomic DNA input for TRB amplification was about 250-500 ng. TRB rearrangements were amplified by multiplex PCR with BIOMED2 TRB-A/B primers. MiXCR was run by TCRdb on the multiplex PCR reads, yielding one entry per CDR3 protein. Among several thousand distinct CDR3 sequences listed, roughly a quarter were seen once. The source material was blood. The receptors come from a human donor with active COVID-19. The donor label of this sample is uncertain.

The V gene is TRBV21-1, the J gene TRBJ2-7; TRBD1 reflects the table's D call only, with no check against the DNA. TRBV21-1 is described as a pseudogene. This CDR3 comprises 12 residues. The CDR3: CASSRDSYEQYF. As DNA, the CDR3 is TGTGCCAGCAGCCGGGACAGCTACGAGCAGTACTTC.

The genes are TRBV15 and TRBJ2-5; 9 nucleotides agree with TRBD2. The V and J ends lost 5 bases and 3 bases, in that order; junction bases with no gene match: 7. This CDR3 has 15 residues. Germline V gene lookup returns CDR1 LNHNV and CDR2 YYDKDF (reference sequence). The CDR3 loop reads CATSEGGGGEETQYF. The CDR3 DNA is TGTGCCACCAGCGAGGGCGGGGGGGGCGAAGAGACCCAGTACTTC.

This clonotype rates as medium-sized. The chain's CDR3 is CASSQLAGGYEQYF. The CDR3 nucleotides read TGTGCCAGCAGCCAGCTAGCGGGGGGCTACGAGCAGTACTTC. The chain uses TRBV12-3 or TRBV12-4 and TRBJ2-7, with 11 bases aligning to TRBD2. This CDR3 has 14 amino acids. Trimming took 6 bases from V and 3 from J; bases not matched to a gene: 4.

There are a few counts of this clonotype. This chain connects TRBV6-5 to TRBJ2-7, with TRBD2 matching over 10 bases. CDR1 is MNHEY, CDR2 SVGAGI, per germline. After removal of 5 bases from V and 6 bases from J, the junction contained 4 bases not matched to a gene. The CDR3 has 13 amino acids. The CDR3 bases are TGTGCCAGCAGTCAGCGGGAGGGCGGCGAGCAGTACTTC. This sequence encodes CASSQREGGEQYF.

Comments on this clonotype: Just one base apart from a much larger clone, this may be a read error. V usage is TRBV5-5 and J usage is TRBJ2-4, with unresolved D. Deletions cut 2 bases from V and 7 bases from J, with 10 bases between. CDR1 and CDR2 (germline): SGHKS, YYEKEE (reference sequence). The CDR3 extends over 13 amino acids. CDR3 in amino acids: CASSLKPCNIQYF. The DNA for the CDR3 is TGTGCCAGCAGCTTAAAGCCCTGCAACATTCAGTACTTC.

This clonotype is medium-sized (0.01 to 0.1%) by share. The chain couples TRBV18 to TRBJ2-7, with 9 bases aligning to TRBD1. The CDR3 contains 15 residues. Germline-derived CDR1 and CDR2 are KGHSH and LQKENI. Germline trimming cut 0 bases from V and 3 bases from J; bases unmatched to any gene: 3. Here the CDR3 DNA reads TGTGCCAGCTCACCACCCAGGACAGGGGACTACGAGCAGTACTTC. Residues: CASSPPRTGDYEQYF.

As concerns this clonotype: One base away lies a much larger clone, so this may be a sequencing read error. The chain is built from TRBV19 and TRBJ2-5; 7 nucleotides match TRBD1. V was pared by 6 bases and J by 4 bases, with 11 bases of the junction left unmatched. Germline V CDR1 and CDR2: LNHDA, SQIVND (reference sequence). This CDR3 contains 15 residues. For the CDR3, the DNA is TGTGCCAGTAGGACAGCAGGGGGAGTAGGAGAGACCCAGTACTTC. Encoded protein: CASRTAGGVGETQYF.

This clonotype was seen more than once but under ten times. CDR3 residues: CASSPQDMNTEAFF. As DNA, the CDR3 is TGTGCCAGCAGCCCCCAGGACATGAACACTGAAGCTTTCTTT. V usage is TRBV12-3 or TRBV12-4 and J usage is TRBJ1-1; possibly TRBD1 for D (5 bases). CDR3 length: 14 residues. Trimming shortened V by 6 bases and J by 0 bases, and 11 bases separated the two germline ends.

The V and J genes are TRBV6-5 and TRBJ2-3; D is unresolved. The CDR3 length is 13 residues. The germline CDR1 and CDR2 sequences are MNHEY and SVGAGI. The germline V and J ends were trimmed by 0 bases and 4 bases, with 5 bases remaining between them. CDR3 nucleotides: TGTGCCAGCAGTTACTCGCTCTCAGATACGCAGTATTTT. Its protein is CASSYSLSDTQYF.

This clonotype occurred a few times. This sequence joins TRBV15 and TRBJ1-1, with a tentative D call TRBD1 (5 bases). The V end lost 3 bases, the J end lost 7 bases, and 12 bases lay between the germline ends. This CDR3 region has 13 residues. From germline, CDR1 is LNHNV and CDR2 YYDKDF (reference sequence). The CDR3 protein is CATSSRDLDEAFF. The DNA of the CDR3 is TGTGCCACCAGCAGTAGGGACTTGGATGAAGCTTTCTTT.

This clonotype was picked up a small number of times. The chain has TRBV5-1 and TRBJ2-3; maybe TRBD2 (6 bases). Trimming stripped 4 bases from V and 6 bases from J, with 15 bases between. Germline CDR1 and CDR2: SGHRS and YFSETQ. The CDR3 has 14 residues. In DNA form, the CDR3 reads TGCGCCAGCAGCCTCAAGCCGGGGGACGATACGCAGTATTTT. It encodes CASSLKPGDDTQYF.

This chain uses TRBV10-2 with TRBJ1-1; D gene uncertain. The CDR3 has 13 amino acids. The germline CDR1 and CDR2 sequences are WSHSY and SAAADI. V was cut by 6 bases and J by 2 bases, with 10 bases left in between. The CDR3: CASSITVNTEAFF. The CDR3 DNA follows: TGCGCCAGCAGCATAACAGTAAACACTGAAGCTTTCTTT.

The chain combines TRBV7-6 with TRBJ2-3, with TRBD1 matching 8 bases. CDR1 is SGHVS, CDR2 FNYEAQ, per germline. With V trimmed by 5 bases and J by 0 bases, 10 bases remained unmatched. The CDR3 totals 17 residues. The CDR3 nucleotides read TGTGCCAGCAGCCCCCGAGCGACAGGGGCCAGCACAGATACGCAGTATTTT. This translates into CASSPRATGASTDTQYF. The whole variable domain, remainder taken from reference TRBV7-6 and TRBJ2-3, is GAGVSQSPRYKVTKRGQDVALRCDPISGHVSLYWYRQALGQGPEFLTYFNYEAQQDKSGLPNDRFSAERPEGSISTLTIQRTEQRDSAMYRCASSPRATGASTDTQYFGPGTRLTVL.

Written as DNA, the CDR3 is TGTGCCAGCAGCCTTAGGACTACCTCACAAGAGACCCAGTACTTC. This sequence encodes CASSLRTTSQETQYF. This sequence joins TRBV14 and TRBJ2-5; D possibly corresponds to TRBD2 (6 bases). The CDR3 length is 15 residues. V lost 4 bases and J 2 bases, leaving 14 bases between the germline ends. The germline gives CDR1 SGHDN, CDR2 FVKESK.

There are a few counts of this clonotype. This chain joins TRBV6-2 or TRBV6-3 and TRBJ2-1, with 9 bases identical to TRBD1. Germline CDR1 and CDR2: MNHEY and SVGEGT. There are 16 residues in the CDR3. With V trimmed by 0 bases and J by 6 bases, 6 bases remained unmatched. CDR3 DNA sequence: TGTGCCAGCAGTTACTCGACAGGGGGAGTTGTCAATGAGCAGTTCTTC. It specifies CASSYSTGGVVNEQFF.

The sample holds one count of this clonotype. V and J are TRBV6-4 and TRBJ1-5; D gene unclear. The germline V gene encodes CDR1 MRHNA and CDR2 SNTAGT. The CDR3 sequence is 14 residues long. Trimming took off 6 bases at V and 0 bases at J, with 9 bases between the two ends. The CDR3 sequence is CASRSGYSNQPQHF. DNA for the CDR3: TGTGCCAGCAGATCCGGATATAGCAATCAGCCCCAGCATTTT.

The CDR3: CSARTVGEDNEQFF. In DNA form, the CDR3 reads TGCAGTGCTAGAACGGTCGGAGAGGACAATGAGCAGTTCTTC. The V and J genes are TRBV20-1 and TRBJ2-1, with unresolved D. The germline V gene has CDR1 DFQATT and CDR2 SNEGSKA (reference sequence). V shed 2 bases and J shed 5 bases, with 13 bases lying between them. The CDR3 length is 14 residues.

This clonotype is judged medium-sized (0.01 to 0.1%). The rearrangement uses TRBV30 and TRBJ1-6; D uncertain. The CDR3 is made up of 14 amino acids. Germline V gene lookup returns CDR1 GTSNPN and CDR2 SVGIG (reference sequence). V was shortened by 0 bases and J by 0 bases, with 3 bases between the two germline ends. CDR3 nucleotides: TGTGCCTGGAGTGTCGGCTCCTATAATTCACCCCTCCACTTT. Protein sequence: CAWSVGSYNSPLHF.

The chain joins TRBV20-1 to TRBJ2-1; the D gene could be TRBD1 or TRBD2 (5 bases each). Germline V gene lookup returns CDR1 DFQATT and CDR2 SNEGSKA (reference sequence). V was cut by 6 bases and J by 4 bases, with 10 bases left in between. The CDR3 is 12 amino acids. CDR3 region: CSALGRYNEQFF. CDR3 nucleotides: TGCAGTGCCTTGGGACGGTACAATGAGCAGTTCTTC.